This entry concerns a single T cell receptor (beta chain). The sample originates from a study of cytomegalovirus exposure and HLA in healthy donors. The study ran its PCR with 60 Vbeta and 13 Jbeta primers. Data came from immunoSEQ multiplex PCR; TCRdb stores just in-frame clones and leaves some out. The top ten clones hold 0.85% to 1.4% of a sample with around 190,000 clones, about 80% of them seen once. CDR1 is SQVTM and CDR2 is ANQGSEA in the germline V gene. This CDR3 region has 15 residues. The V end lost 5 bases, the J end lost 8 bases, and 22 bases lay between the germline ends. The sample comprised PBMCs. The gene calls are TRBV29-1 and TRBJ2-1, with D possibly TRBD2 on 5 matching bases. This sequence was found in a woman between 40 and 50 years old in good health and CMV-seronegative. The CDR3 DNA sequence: TGCAGCGTTAGAAAGAGTGGAGCCCCCGGGGATGAGCAGTTCTTC. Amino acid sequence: CSVRKSGAPGDEQFF.